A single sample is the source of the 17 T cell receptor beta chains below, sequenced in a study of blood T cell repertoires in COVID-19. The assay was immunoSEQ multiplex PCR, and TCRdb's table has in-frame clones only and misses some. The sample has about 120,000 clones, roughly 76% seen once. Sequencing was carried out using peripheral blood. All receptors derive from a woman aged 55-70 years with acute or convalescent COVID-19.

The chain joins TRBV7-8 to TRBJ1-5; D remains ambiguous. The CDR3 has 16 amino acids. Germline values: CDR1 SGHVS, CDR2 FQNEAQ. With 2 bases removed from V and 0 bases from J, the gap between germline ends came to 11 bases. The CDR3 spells CASSLSESISNQPQHF. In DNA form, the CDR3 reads TGTGCCAGCAGCTTATCTGAGTCTATTAGCAATCAGCCCCAGCATTTT.

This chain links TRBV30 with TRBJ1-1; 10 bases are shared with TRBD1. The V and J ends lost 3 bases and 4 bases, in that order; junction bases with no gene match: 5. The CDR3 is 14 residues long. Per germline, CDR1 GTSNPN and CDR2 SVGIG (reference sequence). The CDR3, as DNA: TGTGCCTGGAGATCGGGACAGGGGATCACTGAAGCTTTCTTT. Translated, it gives CAWRSGQGITEAFF.

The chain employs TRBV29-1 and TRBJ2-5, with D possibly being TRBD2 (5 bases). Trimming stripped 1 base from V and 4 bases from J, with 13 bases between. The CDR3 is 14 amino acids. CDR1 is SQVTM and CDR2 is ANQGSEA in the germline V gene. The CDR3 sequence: CSVEAGGSRETQYF. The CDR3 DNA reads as TGCAGCGTTGAAGCGGGCGGGTCGAGAGAGACCCAGTACTTC.

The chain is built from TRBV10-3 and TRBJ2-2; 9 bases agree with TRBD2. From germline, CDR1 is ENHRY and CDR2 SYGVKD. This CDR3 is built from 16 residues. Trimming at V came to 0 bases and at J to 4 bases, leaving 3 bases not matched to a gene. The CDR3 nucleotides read TGTGCCATCAGTGAGTCTAGCGGGGGAGGCACCGGGGAGCTGTTTTTT. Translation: CAISESSGGGTGELFF.

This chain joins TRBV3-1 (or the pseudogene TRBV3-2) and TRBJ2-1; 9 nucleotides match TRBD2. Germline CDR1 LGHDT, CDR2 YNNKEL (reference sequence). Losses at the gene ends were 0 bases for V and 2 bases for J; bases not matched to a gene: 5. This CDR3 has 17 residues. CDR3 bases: TGTGCCAGCAGCCAAGAAGGTAGGACTAGCGCCTACAATGAGCAGTTCTTC. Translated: CASSQEGRTSAYNEQFF.

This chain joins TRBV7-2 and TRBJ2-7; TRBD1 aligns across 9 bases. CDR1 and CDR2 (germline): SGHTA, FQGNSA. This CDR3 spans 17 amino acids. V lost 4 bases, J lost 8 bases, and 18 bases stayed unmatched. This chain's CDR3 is CASSSSRSGTGILKQYF. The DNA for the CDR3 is TGTGCCAGCAGCTCCTCTAGGTCCGGGACAGGGATCCTGAAGCAGTACTTC.

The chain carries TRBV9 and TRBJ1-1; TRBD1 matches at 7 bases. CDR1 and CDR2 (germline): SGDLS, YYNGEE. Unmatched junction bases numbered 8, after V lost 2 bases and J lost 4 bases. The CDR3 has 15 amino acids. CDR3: CASSVEEGAATEAFF. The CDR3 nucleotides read TGTGCCAGCAGCGTCGAGGAGGGGGCGGCCACTGAAGCTTTCTTT.

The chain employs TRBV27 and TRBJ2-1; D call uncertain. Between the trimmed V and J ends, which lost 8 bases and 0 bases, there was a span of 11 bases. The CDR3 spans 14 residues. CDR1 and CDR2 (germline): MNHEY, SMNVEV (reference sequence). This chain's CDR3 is CASRRVGSYNEQFF. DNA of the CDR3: TGTGCCAGCCGTCGGGTGGGCTCCTACAATGAGCAGTTCTTC.

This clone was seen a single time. CDR3 bases: TGTGCCAGCAGTTCAACATGGGGGACTAGCGGGGGGAGCATCTACGAGCAGTACTTC. It codes for CASSSTWGTSGGSIYEQYF. V usage is TRBV27 and J usage is TRBJ2-7, with 15 bases aligning to TRBD2. CDR1 MNHEY and CDR2 SMNVEV come from the germline V gene (reference sequence). The CDR3 spans 19 residues. After removal of 4 bases from V and 3 bases from J, the junction contained 13 bases not matched to a gene.

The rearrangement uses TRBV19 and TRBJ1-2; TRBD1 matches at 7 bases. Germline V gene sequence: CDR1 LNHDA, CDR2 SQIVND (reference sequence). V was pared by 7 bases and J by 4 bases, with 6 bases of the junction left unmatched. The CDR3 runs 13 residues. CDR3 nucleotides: TGTGCCAGTACCGACTGGACAGGCTATGGCTACACCTTC. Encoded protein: CASTDWTGYGYTF.

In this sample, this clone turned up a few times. CDR3 residues: CASTLGTGRVREKLFF. The DNA for the CDR3 is TGCGCCAGCACCCTAGGGACAGGGAGGGTAAGAGAAAAACTGTTTTTT. This chain connects TRBV5-1 to TRBJ1-4, with TRBD1 matching 9 bases. V shed 6 bases and J 8 bases; nucleotides not matched to a gene: 14. CDR3 size: 16 residues. Germline CDR1 SGHRS, CDR2 YFSETQ.

Here the CDR3 DNA reads TGTGCCAGCAGCTTAGTTTCGACGGGATATGGCTACACCTTC. Its translation: CASSLVSTGYGYTF. This rearrangement joins TRBV7-9 to TRBJ1-2, with unresolved D. Germline V gives CDR1 SEHNR, CDR2 FQNEAQ (reference sequence). V was clipped by 1 base and J by 5 bases, with 11 bases between them. There are 14 residues in the CDR3.

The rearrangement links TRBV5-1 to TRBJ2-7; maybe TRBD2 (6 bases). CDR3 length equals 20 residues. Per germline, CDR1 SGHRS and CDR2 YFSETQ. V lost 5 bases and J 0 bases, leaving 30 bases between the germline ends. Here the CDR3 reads CASRPGPEGSGRGVSYEQYF. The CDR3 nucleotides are TGCGCCAGCAGACCGGGGCCGGAGGGTTCGGGGCGAGGGGTCTCCTACGAGCAGTACTTC. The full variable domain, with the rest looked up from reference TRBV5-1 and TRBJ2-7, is KAGVTQTPRYLIKTRGQQVTLSCSPISGHRSVSWYQQTPGQGLQFLFEYFSETQRNKGNFPGRFSGRQFSNSRSEMNVSTLELGDSALYLCASRPGPEGSGRGVSYEQYFGPGTRLTVT.

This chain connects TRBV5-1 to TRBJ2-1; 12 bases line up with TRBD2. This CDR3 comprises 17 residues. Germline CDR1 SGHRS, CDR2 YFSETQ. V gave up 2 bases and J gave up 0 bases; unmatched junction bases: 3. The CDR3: CASSFLAGGSSYNEQFF. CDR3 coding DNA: TGCGCCAGCAGCTTCCTAGCGGGGGGGAGCTCCTACAATGAGCAGTTCTTC.

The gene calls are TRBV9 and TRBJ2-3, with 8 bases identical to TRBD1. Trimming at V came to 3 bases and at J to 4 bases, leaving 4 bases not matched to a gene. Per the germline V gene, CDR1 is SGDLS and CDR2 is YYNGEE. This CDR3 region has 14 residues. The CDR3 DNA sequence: TGTGCCAGCAGCGCCCGACAGGGGTCAGATACGCAGTATTTT. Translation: CASSARQGSDTQYF.

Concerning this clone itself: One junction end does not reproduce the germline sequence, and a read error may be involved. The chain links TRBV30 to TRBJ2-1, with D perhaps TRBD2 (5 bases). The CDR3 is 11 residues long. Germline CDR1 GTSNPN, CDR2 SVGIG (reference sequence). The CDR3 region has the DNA TGTGCCCGGAGTGTTCGTCTAGCTCAGTTCTTC. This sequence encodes CARSVRLAQFF.

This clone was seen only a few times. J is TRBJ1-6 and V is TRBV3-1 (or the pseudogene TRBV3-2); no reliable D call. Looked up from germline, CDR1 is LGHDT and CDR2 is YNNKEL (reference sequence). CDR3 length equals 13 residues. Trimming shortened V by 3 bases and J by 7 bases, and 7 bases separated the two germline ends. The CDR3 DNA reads TGTGCCAGCAGCCAGGGGAGGAATTCACCCCTCCACTTT. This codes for CASSQGRNSPLHF.